This TCR beta chain was identified in a study of Graves' ophthalmopathy and Graves' hyperthyroidism. V lost 8 bases to trimming and J lost 0 bases; unmatched junction nucleotides: 6. CDR1 LNHDA and CDR2 SQIVND come from the germline V gene (reference sequence). This CDR3 is built from 14 residues. This clonotype was counted ten times or more. The TCR beta CDR3 regions underwent amplification from RNA transcripts. The first round was an RT-PCR with HTBI primers, and the second round was a multiplex PCR. MiXCR, run by TCRdb on the multiplex PCR reads, gives a single entry per CDR3 protein. This table holds a few hundred thousand distinct CDR3 sequences, approximately 18% found once.

The V and J genes are TRBV19 and TRBJ1-2; the match to TRBD1 covers 7 bases. The receptor was derived from an adult woman with stable Graves' hyperthyroidism. Specimen: peripheral blood. CDR3: CASGGQPSNYGYTF. In DNA, the CDR3 is TGTGCCAGTGGGGGACAGCCTTCTAACTATGGCTACACCTTC.